Described below is a single T cell receptor (beta chain) sequence and its context. Other nucleotide sequences in the sample specify the same CDR3. This sample was taken from a study of T cell changes during pregnancy in multiple sclerosis. Trimming shortened V by 3 bases and J by 0 bases, and 9 bases separated the two germline ends. This CDR3 has 14 amino acids. Germline CDR1 reads SGDLS; CDR2 reads YYNGEE. The table came from immunoSEQ multiplex PCR; TCRdb's copy has only in-frame clones and leaves some out. In the table there are 55,000 to 80,000 clones, around 93% of which are singletons. The sequence came from a female donor with multiple sclerosis, enrolled in a pregnancy study. This material consisted of CD8+ T cells from peripheral blood mononuclear cells, taken in the second trimester of pregnancy. This rearrangement joins TRBV9 to TRBJ1-1, with D possibly TRBD1 on 5 matching bases. The CDR3 DNA is TGTGCCAGCAGCGAGGACACCATGAACACTGAAGCTTTCTTT. It codes for CASSEDTMNTEAFF. Filled out from reference TRBV9 and TRBJ1-1, the complete variable domain reads DSGVTQTPKHLITATGQRVTLRCSPRSGDLSVYWYQQSLDQGLQFLIQYYNGEERAKGNILERFSAQQFPDLHSELNLSSLELGDSALYFCASSEDTMNTEAFFGQGTRLTVV.